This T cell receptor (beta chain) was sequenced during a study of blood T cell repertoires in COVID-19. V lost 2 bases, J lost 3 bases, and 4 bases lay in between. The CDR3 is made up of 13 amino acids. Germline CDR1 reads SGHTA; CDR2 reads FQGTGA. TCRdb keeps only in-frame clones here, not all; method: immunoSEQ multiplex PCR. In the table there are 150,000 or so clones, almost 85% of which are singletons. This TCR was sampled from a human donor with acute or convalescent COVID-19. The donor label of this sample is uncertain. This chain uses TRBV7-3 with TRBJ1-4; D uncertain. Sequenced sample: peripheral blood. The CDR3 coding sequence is TGTGCCAGCAGCTTAGAGCCTAATGAAAAACTGTTTTTT. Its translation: CASSLEPNEKLFF. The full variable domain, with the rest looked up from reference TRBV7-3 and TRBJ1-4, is GAGVSQTPSNKVTEKGKYVELRCDPISGHTALYWYRQSLGQGPEFLIYFQGTGAADDSGLPNDRFFAVRPEGSVSTLKIQRTERGDSAVYLCASSLEPNEKLFFGSGTQLSVL.